The next 18 T cell receptor beta chains were all read from a single sample in a study of human T cells and chemical hapten exposure. Treatment noted: therapeutic diphenylcyclopropenone sensitization with weekly scalp DPC. Individual cDNA molecules received unique molecular identifiers in the library. TCRdb fed the reads into MiXCR, producing one record per CDR3 protein. The sample shows a few hundred distinct CDR3 sequences, 56% of them seen only once. The sequences come from whole blood, collected before DPC sensitization or 2, 6, or about 24 weeks after (not recorded which). The receptor set was obtained from an adult with alopecia areata. Some clones in this sample may be carry-over from other donors' samples. This table probably holds off-target reads from a library built for another chain.

The chain joins TRBV20-1 to TRBJ1-2; no definite D call. Germline CDR1 and CDR2: DFQATT and SNEGSKA (reference sequence). Trimming removed 5 bases at V and 2 bases at J, with 6 bases between. This CDR3 contains 11 residues. This CDR3 is CSAATNYGYTF. In DNA form, the CDR3 reads TGCAGTGCTGCTACCAACTATGGCTACACCTTC.

This sequence joins TRBV12-3 or TRBV12-4 and TRBJ1-1, with 9 bases fitting TRBD1. The CDR3 is 11 amino acids. Unmatched junction bases numbered 3, after V lost 4 bases and J lost 12 bases. In DNA form, the CDR3 reads TGTGCCAGCAGTTACAGGGGGCGGCCTTTCTTT. Residues: CASSYRGRPFF.

The V gene is TRBV7-9, the J gene TRBJ1-5; 8 bases align to TRBD1. Germline CDR1 is SEHNR and CDR2 is FQNEAQ (reference sequence). Unmatched junction bases numbered 4, after V lost 4 bases and J lost 5 bases. The CDR3 is 14 residues long. CDR3 DNA: TGTGCCAGCAGCTCCGGACAGGGCCATCAGCCCCAGCATTTT. This sequence encodes CASSSGQGHQPQHF. Based on the CDR3 plus reference TRBV7-9 and TRBJ1-5, the full variable domain is DTGVSQNPRHKITKRGQNVTFRCDPISEHNRLYWYRQTLGQGPEFLTYFQNEAQLEKSRLLSDRFSAERPKGSFSTLEIQRTEQGDSAMYLCASSSGQGHQPQHFGDGTRLSIL.

The chain combines TRBV6-2 or TRBV6-3 with TRBJ2-1, with D unclear. V gave up 2 bases and J gave up 5 bases, with 7 bases separating them. CDR3 length: 13 residues. Germline V gene sequence: CDR1 MNHEY, CDR2 SVGEGT. The CDR3 loop reads CASSYKENNEQFF. CDR3 coding DNA: TGTGCCAGCAGTTACAAAGAGAACAATGAGCAGTTCTTC.

V gene TRBV3-1 combines with J gene TRBJ2-4, with D hard to call. Trimming pared 3 bases from V and 1 base from J, leaving 4 bases between. The CDR3 runs to 13 residues. Germline V gene sequence: CDR1 LGHDT, CDR2 YNNKEL (reference sequence). CDR3 nucleotides: TGTGCCAGCAGCCACACGGCCAAAAACATTCAGTACTTC. Its translation is CASSHTAKNIQYF.

This clonotype was seen more than once but under ten times. The rearrangement links TRBV11-3 to TRBJ2-3; 7 bases fit TRBD1. The V gene's germline CDR1 is SGHNT and CDR2 YENEEA. Trimming took 5 bases from V and 3 from J; bases not matched to a gene: 8. CDR3 length: 15 residues. The CDR3 protein is CASSIRTGLTDTQYF. CDR3 DNA: TGTGCCAGCAGCATCCGGACAGGTCTGACAGATACGCAGTATTTT.

This clonotype has more than one count but fewer than ten. The V call is TRBV15, the J call TRBJ2-3, with D tentatively TRBD1 (5 bases). Between the trimmed V and J ends, which lost 1 base and 4 bases, there was a span of 9 bases. The CDR3 loop spans 14 amino acids. CDR1 is LNHNV, CDR2 YYDKDF, per germline (reference sequence). In DNA form, the CDR3 reads TGTGCCACCAGCAGAGCAGGGTTGGCAGATACGCAGTATTTT. This sequence encodes CATSRAGLADTQYF.

This chain joins TRBV5-5 and TRBJ2-3; possible D gene TRBD1, 6 bases. V was clipped by 4 bases and J by 1 base, with 19 bases between them. The CDR3 extends over 17 amino acids. Germline lookup yields CDR1 SGHKS and CDR2 YYEKEE (reference sequence). CDR3 DNA: TGTGCCAGCAGCCGAGAACGAATACAGGGAGGCACAGATACGCAGTATTTT. It codes for CASSRERIQGGTDTQYF. The full variable domain, its missing parts supplied by reference TRBV5-5 and TRBJ2-3, is DAGVTQSPTHLIKTRGQQVTLRCSPISGHKSVSWYQQVLGQGPQFIFQYYEKEERGRGNFPDRFSARQFPNYSSELNVNALLLGDSALYLCASSRERIQGGTDTQYFGPGTRLTVL.

This clonotype was seen only a few times. The gene calls are TRBV20-1 and TRBJ2-3; D ambiguous. This CDR3 contains 15 residues. CDR1 and CDR2 from the germline V gene are DFQATT and SNEGSKA (reference sequence). The V and J ends lost 5 bases and 5 bases respectively, with 20 bases between them. The CDR3 bases are TGCAGTGCTGCGCCGGGTGGGTCAAGTCAAGATACGCAGTATTTT. It is translated as CSAAPGGSSQDTQYF.

This clonotype occurred a few times. The V call is TRBV7-3, the J call TRBJ2-7; a possible D gene is TRBD1 (6 bases). The V and J ends lost 5 bases and 0 bases respectively, with 8 bases between them. The CDR3 runs to 13 residues. Per the germline V gene, CDR1 is SGHTA and CDR2 is FQGTGA. The CDR3 DNA is TGTGCCAGCAGCATGGGACACTCCTACGAGCAGTACTTC. Encoded protein: CASSMGHSYEQYF. Variable domain in full (rest from reference TRBV7-3 and TRBJ2-7): GAGVSQTPSNKVTEKGKYVELRCDPISGHTALYWYRQSLGQGPEFLIYFQGTGAADDSGLPNDRFFAVRPEGSVSTLKIQRTERGDSAVYLCASSMGHSYEQYFGPGTRLTVT.

This clonotype is a singleton in its sample. The chain has TRBV7-9 and TRBJ1-1; no definite D call. V was pared by 3 bases and J by 8 bases, with 7 bases between. The CDR3 spans 11 residues. Germline loops: CDR1 SEHNR, CDR2 FQNEAQ (reference sequence). The CDR3: CASSLRPEAFF. Written as DNA, the CDR3 is TGTGCCAGCAGCTTGAGGCCAGAAGCTTTCTTT.

The chain couples TRBV5-1 to TRBJ1-2; possibly TRBD1 for D (5 bases). Per the germline V gene, CDR1 is SGHRS and CDR2 is YFSETQ. Trimming left V 3 bases short and J 2 bases short, with 20 bases between. CDR3 length equals 17 residues. CDR3 nucleotides: TGCGCCAGCAGCTATACCGGGACGGAAATGTTCAACTATGGCTACACCTTC. This encodes CASSYTGTEMFNYGYTF.

V gene TRBV13 combines with J gene TRBJ1-1, with 12 bases identical to TRBD1. This CDR3 is built from 17 residues. The V gene end was trimmed by 5 bases and the J gene end by 1 base; junction bases not matched to a gene: 8. Looked up from germline, CDR1 is PRHDT and CDR2 is FYEKMQ (reference sequence). The CDR3 bases are TGTGCCAGCAGCCGGGCGGGACAGGGGGCAAAGAACACTGAAGCTTTCTTT. It encodes CASSRAGQGAKNTEAFF.

A few counts support this clonotype. This rearrangement joins TRBV25-1 to TRBJ2-1; D is uncertain. Trimming took 10 bases from V and 3 from J, leaving 16 bases between them. CDR1 and CDR2 from the germline V gene are MGHDK and SYGVNS. This CDR3 has 14 residues. The CDR3 nucleotides are TGTGCCACCGGGCGTCGCGGCCGCTACAATGAGCAGTTCTTC. It is translated as CATGRRGRYNEQFF.

The chain recombines TRBV7-9 with TRBJ2-7; D gene unclear. The germline gives CDR1 SEHNR, CDR2 FQNEAQ (reference sequence). The CDR3 totals 12 residues. Deletions cut 5 bases from V and 3 bases from J, with 8 bases between. CDR3 sequence: CASSPGYYEQYF. The CDR3 DNA reads as TGTGCCAGCAGCCCTGGCTACTACGAGCAGTACTTC.

This clonotype was counted only a few times. The chain uses TRBV6-5 and TRBJ2-3, with D perhaps TRBD1 or TRBD2 (5 bases each). CDR1 and CDR2 from the germline V gene are MNHEY and SVGAGI. Between the trimmed V and J ends, which lost 6 bases and 4 bases, there was a span of 23 bases. This CDR3 is built from 17 residues. The CDR3, as DNA: TGTGCCAGCAGACGGGATCCCCAGGGCGGTTCGGCAGATACGCAGTATTTT. It is translated as CASRRDPQGGSADTQYF.

V and J are TRBV28 and TRBJ2-7; 10 positions match TRBD2. The V and J ends lost 6 bases and 5 bases, in that order; junction bases with no gene match: 7. The CDR3 extends over 14 amino acids. The germline gives CDR1 MDHEN, CDR2 SYDVKM. The CDR3 sequence is CASSRTSGNNEQYF. CDR3 DNA: TGTGCCAGCAGCCGAACTAGCGGGAATAACGAGCAGTACTTC.

The V call is TRBV7-9, the J call TRBJ2-7, with TRBD2 as a possible D gene (5 bases). Germline CDR1 SEHNR, CDR2 FQNEAQ (reference sequence). Trimming removed 5 bases at V and 6 bases at J, with 11 bases between. CDR3 length equals 12 residues. CDR3 sequence reads: CASSPGAGEQYF. CDR3 coding DNA: TGTGCCAGCAGCCCCGGTGCGGGCGAGCAGTACTTC.